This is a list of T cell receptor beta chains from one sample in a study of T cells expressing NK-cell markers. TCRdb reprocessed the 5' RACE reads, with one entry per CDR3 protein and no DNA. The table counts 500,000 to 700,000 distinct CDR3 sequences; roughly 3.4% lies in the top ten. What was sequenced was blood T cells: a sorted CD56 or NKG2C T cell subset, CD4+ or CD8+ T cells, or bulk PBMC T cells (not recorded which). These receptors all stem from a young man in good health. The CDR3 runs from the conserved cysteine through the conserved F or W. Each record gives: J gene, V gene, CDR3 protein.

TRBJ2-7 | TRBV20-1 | CSANPLAGGHEQYF
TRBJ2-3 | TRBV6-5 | CSKRGSTDTQYF
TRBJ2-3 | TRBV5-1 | CASSRMGSSDTQYF
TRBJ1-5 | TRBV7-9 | CASSGTGIYSNQPQHF
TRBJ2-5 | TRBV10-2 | CASSSSRDRLQETQYF
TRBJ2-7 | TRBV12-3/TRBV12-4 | CASSLSMARDLVYEQYF
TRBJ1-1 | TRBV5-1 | CASSGDQGGGAEAFF
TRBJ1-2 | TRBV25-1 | CASSEDRAYGYTF
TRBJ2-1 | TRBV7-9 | CASSYPLAAAYNEQFF
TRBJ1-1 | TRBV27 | CASSPGQGGKDEAFF
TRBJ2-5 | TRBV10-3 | CASAGLGRETQYF
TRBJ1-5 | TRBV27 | CASSSRGVSNQPQHF
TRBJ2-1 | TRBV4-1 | CASSQDPPLGGDEQFF
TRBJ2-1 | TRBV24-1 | CATGGDRAPHEQFF
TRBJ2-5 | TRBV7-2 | CASSPRSRETQYF
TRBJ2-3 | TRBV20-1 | CSASEVTGGLTDTQYF
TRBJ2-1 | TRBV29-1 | CSVDGDRGRREQFF
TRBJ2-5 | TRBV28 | CASSPNRLAFQETQYF
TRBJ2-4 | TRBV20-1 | CSARDLDSLAKNIQYF
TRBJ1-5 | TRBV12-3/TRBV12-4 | CASSSQQGQPQHF
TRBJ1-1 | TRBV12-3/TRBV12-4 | CASSSRTGMNTEAFF
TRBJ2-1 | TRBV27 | CASNQGVSSYNEQFF
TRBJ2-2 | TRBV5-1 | CATSTQLAGAPNTGELFF
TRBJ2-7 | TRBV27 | CASTRTDTDSYEQYF
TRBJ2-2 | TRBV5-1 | CASSFLGTSTDTGELFF
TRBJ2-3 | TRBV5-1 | CASILGSSGGTDTQYF
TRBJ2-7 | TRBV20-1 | CSAGRLAGVREQYF
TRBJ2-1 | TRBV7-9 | CASSLATSPVYNEQFF
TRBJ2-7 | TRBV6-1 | CAILRDGPYEQYF
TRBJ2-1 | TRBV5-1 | CASSLGLGVEQFF
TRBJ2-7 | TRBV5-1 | CASSLSQPYEQYF
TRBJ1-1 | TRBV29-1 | CSVDGQPRAEAFF
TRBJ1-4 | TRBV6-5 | CASRLGQENEKLFF
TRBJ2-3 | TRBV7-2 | CASSFDRMRSDTQYF
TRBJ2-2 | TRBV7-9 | CASSSGLGPTGELFF
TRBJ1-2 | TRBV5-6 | CASSWRTGGGGYTF